Listed here are 7 T cell receptor beta chains from one sample, sequenced in a study of blood T cell repertoires in COVID-19. Some clones are missing from TCRdb's copy, which holds only in-frame ones; the method was immunoSEQ multiplex PCR. The sample yields around 78,000 clones, about nine tenths seen once. Sequenced material: peripheral blood. Receptors were obtained from a human donor in a cohort sampled during active COVID-19.

The chain uses TRBV11-2 and TRBJ2-2; D possibly corresponds to TRBD2 (5 bases). This CDR3 region has 14 residues. Germline V gives CDR1 SGHAT, CDR2 FQNNGV. V lost 3 bases and J 6 bases, leaving 11 bases between the germline ends. CDR3 loop: CASSFYWEPGELFF. The CDR3 DNA reads as TGTGCCAGCAGCTTTTACTGGGAGCCCGGGGAGCTGTTTTTT. Filled out from reference TRBV11-2 and TRBJ2-2, the complete variable domain reads EAGVAQSPRYKIIEKRQSVAFWCNPISGHATLYWYQQILGQGPKLLIQFQNNGVVDDSQLPKDRFSAERLKGVDSTLKIQPAKLEDSAVYLCASSFYWEPGELFFGEGSRLTVL.

This clone was observed once. The chain has TRBV6-5 and TRBJ1-2; no firm D call. Deletions cut 7 bases from V and 5 bases from J, with 14 bases between. This CDR3 contains 13 residues. Germline lookup yields CDR1 MNHEY and CDR2 SVGAGI. The CDR3 reads CASTRGIGYGYTF. The CDR3 coding sequence is TGTGCCAGCACCCGAGGGATTGGGTATGGCTACACCTTC.

The CDR3 bases are TGTGCCAGCAGCCAAGTAGGACTTGCCGATTCCTACAATGAGCAGTTCTTC. Residues: CASSQVGLADSYNEQFF. The chain uses TRBV3-1 (or the pseudogene TRBV3-2) and TRBJ2-1, with D perhaps matching TRBD2 (5 bases). Germline CDR1 and CDR2: LGHDT and YNNKEL (reference sequence). V lost 1 base to trimming and J lost 1 base, with 14 bases between them. The CDR3 is 17 residues long.

The chain employs TRBV19 and TRBJ1-1, with a possible D match to TRBD1 (5 bases). V gave up 6 bases and J gave up 1 base, with 15 bases separating them. The CDR3 extends over 15 amino acids. Germline V gives CDR1 LNHDA, CDR2 SQIVND (reference sequence). The CDR3 loop is CASRTLEDTNTEAFF. CDR3 in DNA: TGTGCCAGTAGAACACTTGAGGACACGAACACTGAAGCTTTCTTT.

The chain employs TRBV5-1 and TRBJ2-3; TRBD2 agrees at 11 bases. The CDR3 sequence is 15 residues long. Germline CDR1 reads SGHRS; CDR2 reads YFSETQ. The V and J ends lost 4 bases and 2 bases, in that order; junction bases with no gene match: 3. Written as DNA, the CDR3 is TGCGCCAGCAGCCGTAGCGGGGGGGCCACAGATACGCAGTATTTT. This codes for CASSRSGGATDTQYF.

This chain connects TRBV27 to TRBJ2-1; TRBD1 matches at 9 bases. The V segment lost 6 bases and the J segment 8 bases; nucleotides outside the gene matches: 11. The CDR3 runs to 15 residues. Germline lookup yields CDR1 MNHEY and CDR2 SMNVEV (reference sequence). The CDR3 reads CASSPWDRAKDEQFF. DNA of the CDR3: TGTGCCAGCAGCCCCTGGGACAGGGCGAAGGATGAGCAGTTCTTC.

CDR3 in amino acids: CAWSVPRVRAEAFF. CDR3 sequence (DNA): TGTGCCTGGAGTGTACCTAGGGTGAGGGCTGAAGCTTTCTTT. The chain recombines TRBV30 with TRBJ1-1, with unresolved D. V was clipped by 0 bases and J by 6 bases, with 14 bases between them. Per germline, CDR1 GTSNPN and CDR2 SVGIG (reference sequence). The CDR3 loop spans 14 amino acids.